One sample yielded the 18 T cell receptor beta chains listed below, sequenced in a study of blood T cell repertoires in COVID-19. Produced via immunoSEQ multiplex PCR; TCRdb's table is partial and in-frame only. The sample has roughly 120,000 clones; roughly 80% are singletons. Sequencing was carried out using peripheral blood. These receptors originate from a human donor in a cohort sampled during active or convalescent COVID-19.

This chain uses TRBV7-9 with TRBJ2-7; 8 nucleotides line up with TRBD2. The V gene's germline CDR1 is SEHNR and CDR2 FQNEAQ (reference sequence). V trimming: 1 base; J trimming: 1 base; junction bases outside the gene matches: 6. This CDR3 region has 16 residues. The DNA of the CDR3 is TGTGCCAGCAGCTTAGGACGGGGGGGCCGGTCCTACGAGCAGTACTTC. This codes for CASSLGRGGRSYEQYF.

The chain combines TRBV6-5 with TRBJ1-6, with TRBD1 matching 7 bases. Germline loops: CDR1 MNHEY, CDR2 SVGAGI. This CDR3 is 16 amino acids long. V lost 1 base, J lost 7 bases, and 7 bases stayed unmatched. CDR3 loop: CASSYYRGQFNSPLHF. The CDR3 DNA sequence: TGTGCCAGCAGTTACTACCGGGGACAGTTCAATTCACCCCTCCACTTT.

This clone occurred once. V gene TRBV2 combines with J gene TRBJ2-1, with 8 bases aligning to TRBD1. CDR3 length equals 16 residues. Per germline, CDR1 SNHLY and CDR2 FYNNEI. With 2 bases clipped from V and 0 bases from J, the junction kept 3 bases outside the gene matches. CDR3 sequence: CASSEQGASSYNEQFF. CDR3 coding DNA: TGTGCCAGCAGTGAACAGGGGGCCAGCTCCTACAATGAGCAGTTCTTC.

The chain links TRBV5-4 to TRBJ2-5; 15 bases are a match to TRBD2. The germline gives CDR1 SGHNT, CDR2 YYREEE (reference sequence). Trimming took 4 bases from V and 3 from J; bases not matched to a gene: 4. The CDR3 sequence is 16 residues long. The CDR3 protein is CASSTGLAGGEETQYF. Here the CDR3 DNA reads TGTGCCAGCAGCACGGGACTAGCGGGGGGAGAAGAGACCCAGTACTTC.

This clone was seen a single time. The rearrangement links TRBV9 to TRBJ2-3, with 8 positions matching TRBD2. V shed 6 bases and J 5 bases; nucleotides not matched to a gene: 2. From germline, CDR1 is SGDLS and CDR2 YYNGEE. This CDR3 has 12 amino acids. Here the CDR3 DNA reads TGTGCCAGCACTCGGGGGGGAGATACGCAGTATTTT. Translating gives CASTRGGDTQYF.

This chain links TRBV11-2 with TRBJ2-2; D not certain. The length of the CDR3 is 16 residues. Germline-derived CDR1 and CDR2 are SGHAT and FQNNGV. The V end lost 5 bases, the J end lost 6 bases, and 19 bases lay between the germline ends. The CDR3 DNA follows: TGTGCCAGCAGCCCACAGACAACTTACGTCCCCGGGGAGCTGTTTTTT. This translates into CASSPQTTYVPGELFF.

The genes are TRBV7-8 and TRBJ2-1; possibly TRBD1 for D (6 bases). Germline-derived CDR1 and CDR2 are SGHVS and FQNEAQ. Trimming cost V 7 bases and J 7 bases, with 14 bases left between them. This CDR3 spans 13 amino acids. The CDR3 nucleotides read TGTGCCAGCACCCCCAGGGGACGGAATGAGCAGTTCTTC. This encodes CASTPRGRNEQFF. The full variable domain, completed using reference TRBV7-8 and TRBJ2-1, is GAGVSQSPRYKVAKRGQDVALRCDPISGHVSLFWYQQALGQGPEFLTYFQNEAQLDKSGLPSDRFFAERPEGSVSTLKIQRTQQEDSAVYLCASTPRGRNEQFFGPGTRLTVL.

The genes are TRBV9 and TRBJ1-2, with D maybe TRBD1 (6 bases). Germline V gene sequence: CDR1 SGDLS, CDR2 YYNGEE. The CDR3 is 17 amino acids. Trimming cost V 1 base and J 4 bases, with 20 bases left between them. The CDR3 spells CASSVSRGIPPPYGYTF. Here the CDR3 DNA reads TGTGCCAGCAGCGTATCCAGGGGAATACCCCCCCCCTATGGCTACACCTTC.

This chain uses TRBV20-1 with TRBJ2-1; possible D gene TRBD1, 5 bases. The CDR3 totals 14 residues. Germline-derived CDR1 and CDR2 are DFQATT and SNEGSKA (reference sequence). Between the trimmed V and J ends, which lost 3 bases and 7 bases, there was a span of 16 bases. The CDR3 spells CSASKRGLWNEQFF. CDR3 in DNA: TGCAGTGCTAGTAAAAGGGGTTTGTGGAATGAGCAGTTCTTC.

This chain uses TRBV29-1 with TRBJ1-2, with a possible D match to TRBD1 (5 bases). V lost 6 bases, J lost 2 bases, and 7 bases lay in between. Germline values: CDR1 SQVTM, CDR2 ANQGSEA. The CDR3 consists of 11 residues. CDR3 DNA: TGCAGCGTAGGGGCGAACTATGGCTACACCTTC. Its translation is CSVGANYGYTF.

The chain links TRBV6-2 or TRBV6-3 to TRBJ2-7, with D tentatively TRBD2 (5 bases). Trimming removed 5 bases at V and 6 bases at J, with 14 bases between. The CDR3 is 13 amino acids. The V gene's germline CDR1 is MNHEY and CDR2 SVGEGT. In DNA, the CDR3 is TGTGCCAGCAGTGCAACGGGGAAGGTCGAGCAGTACTTC. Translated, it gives CASSATGKVEQYF.

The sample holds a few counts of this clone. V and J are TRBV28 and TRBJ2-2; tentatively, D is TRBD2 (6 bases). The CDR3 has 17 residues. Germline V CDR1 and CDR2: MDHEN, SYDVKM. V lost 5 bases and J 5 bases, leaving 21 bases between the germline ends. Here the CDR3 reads CASSIPPLGGRTGELFF. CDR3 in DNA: TGTGCCAGCAGTATACCCCCTTTGGGGGGTCGAACCGGGGAGCTGTTTTTT.

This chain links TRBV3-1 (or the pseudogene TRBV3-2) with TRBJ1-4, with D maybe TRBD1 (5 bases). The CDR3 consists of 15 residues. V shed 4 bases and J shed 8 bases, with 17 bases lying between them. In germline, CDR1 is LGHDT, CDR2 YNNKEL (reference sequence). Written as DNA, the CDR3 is TGTGCCAGCAGCCCCCGTGGGGCAGTAGGAGAAAAACTGTTTTTT. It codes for CASSPRGAVGEKLFF.

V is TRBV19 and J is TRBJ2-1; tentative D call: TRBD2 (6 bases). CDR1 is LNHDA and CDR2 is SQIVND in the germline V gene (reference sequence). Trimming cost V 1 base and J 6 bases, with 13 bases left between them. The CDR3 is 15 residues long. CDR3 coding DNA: TGTGCCAGTAGTATAGCAAGTGCGGGGCGCAATGAGCAGTTCTTC. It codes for CASSIASAGRNEQFF.

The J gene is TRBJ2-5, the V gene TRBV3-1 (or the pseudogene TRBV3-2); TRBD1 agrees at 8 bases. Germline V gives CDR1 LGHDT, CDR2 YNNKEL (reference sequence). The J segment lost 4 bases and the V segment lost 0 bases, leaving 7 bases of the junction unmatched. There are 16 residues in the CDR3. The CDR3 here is CASSQDLLGQVETQYF. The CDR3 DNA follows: TGTGCCAGCAGCCAAGATCTATTGGGACAGGTAGAGACCCAGTACTTC.

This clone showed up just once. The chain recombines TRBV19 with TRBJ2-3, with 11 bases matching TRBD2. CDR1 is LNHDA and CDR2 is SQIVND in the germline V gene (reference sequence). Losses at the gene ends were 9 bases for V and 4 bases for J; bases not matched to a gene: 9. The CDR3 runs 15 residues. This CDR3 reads CASKLGLAEADTQYF. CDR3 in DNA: TGTGCCAGCAAGTTGGGACTAGCGGAGGCAGATACGCAGTATTTT. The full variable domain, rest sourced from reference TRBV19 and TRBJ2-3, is DGGITQSPKYLFRKEGQNVTLSCEQNLNHDAMYWYRQDPGQGLRLIYYSQIVNDFQKGDIAEGYSVSREKKESFPLTVTSAQKNPTAFYLCASKLGLAEADTQYFGPGTRLTVL.

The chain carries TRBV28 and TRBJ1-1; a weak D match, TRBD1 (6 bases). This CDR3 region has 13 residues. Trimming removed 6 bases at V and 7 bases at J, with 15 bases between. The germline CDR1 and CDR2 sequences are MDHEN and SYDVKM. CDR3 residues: CASRRGLLGEAFF. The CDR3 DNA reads TGTGCCAGCAGGAGGGGGTTGCTCGGTGAAGCTTTCTTT.

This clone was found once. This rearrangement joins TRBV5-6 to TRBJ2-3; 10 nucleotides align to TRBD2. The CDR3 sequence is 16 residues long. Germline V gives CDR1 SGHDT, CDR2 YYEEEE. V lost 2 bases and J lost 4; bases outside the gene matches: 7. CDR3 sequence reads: CASSFRTSGDSDTQYF. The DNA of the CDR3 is TGTGCCAGCAGCTTTCGAACTAGCGGGGATTCAGATACGCAGTATTTT.